This note documents a single T cell receptor beta chain sequence. The antigen is unknown. The sample belongs to a study of identical twins. Notes on the study in general: Fewer insertions were carried by abundant cord blood beta clonotypes, but none was seen in memory repertoires.

Template switching (which added a universal primer site) was used, and cDNA carried unique molecular identifiers. TCRdb passed the 5' RACE reads through MiXCR, listing each CDR3 protein once. The sample includes fewer than 900,000 distinct CDR3 sequences, 20% to 25% of them seen just once. This CDR3 comprises 20 residues. Germline CDR1 and CDR2: KGHDR and SFDVKD. Trimming took 6 bases from V and 2 from J; bases not matched to a gene: 21. This sample was also put to use in a study of T cells expressing NK-cell markers. Per that paper: Sorting in several experiments was restricted by an anti-gamma-delta TCR antibody to alpha-beta TCR T cells. Among a handful of donors, these clonotypes also ranked first in the CD3+CD56-NKG2C+ fraction.

Sequencing was done on a sample of PBMCs. The receptor was derived from a woman in her late teens or twenties in good health. V is TRBV24-1 and J is TRBJ2-4, with TRBD1 matching over 7 bases. Here the CDR3 reads CATSRPLGDSLDPTKNIQYF. The CDR3, as DNA: TGTGCCACCAGTCGGCCCCTGGGGGACAGTTTAGACCCGACCAAAAACATTCAGTACTTC.